The rows below give T cell receptor beta chains drawn from one sample of a study of OX40 agonist ivuxolimab in advanced cancers. Using immunoSEQ multiplex PCR, the repertoire was profiled, and TCRdb retains in-frame clones only, with some absent. The repertoire holds some 50,000 clones, with around 91% as singletons. Here the sequenced sample was CD4+ or CD8+ T cells sorted from blood, taken in a trial of the OX40 agonist ivuxolimab. The receptors come from an adult with an advanced solid tumor such as melanoma, head and neck, liver or kidney cancer. Both conserved end residues are part of each CDR3. A D gene is named only where the DNA matches it firmly. The size field is filled for only some rows; it gives once, few, many or a size class.

>TRBV7-6|TRBJ2-7|.|.
CASSLGDNYEQYF
TGTGCCAGCAGCTTAGGAGACAACTACGAGCAGTACTTC
>TRBV4-3|TRBJ1-1|.|TRBD1
CASRGDRSRYTEAFF
TGCGCCAGCAGGGGGGACAGGAGCCGTTACACTGAAGCTTTCTTT
>TRBV2|TRBJ1-5|few|.
CASGFGHTNQPQHF
TGTGCCAGCGGGTTTGGACACACCAATCAGCCCCAGCATTTT
>TRBV6-6|TRBJ2-7|.|.
CASSYSRSGPNEQYF
TGTGCCAGCAGTTACTCGAGGAGTGGACCCAACGAGCAGTACTTC
>TRBV5-6|TRBJ2-1|.|.
CASSVGGYEQFF
TGTGCCAGCAGCGTCGGAGGCTATGAGCAGTTCTTC
>TRBV11-2|TRBJ2-5|.|TRBD2
CASSLGMRGGETQYF
TGTGCCAGCAGCTTAGGGATGCGCGGGGGAGAGACCCAGTACTTC
>TRBV4-3|TRBJ2-7|.|TRBD2
CASSQGLAGEGSYEQYF
TGCGCCAGCAGCCAAGGACTAGCGGGAGAGGGGTCCTACGAGCAGTACTTC
>TRBV11-2|TRBJ2-7|.|TRBD1
CASSPWTGLYEQYF
TGTGCCAGCAGCCCGTGGACAGGGCTCTACGAGCAGTACTTC
>TRBV13|TRBJ2-3|.|.
CASSLGGLLGGDTQYF
TGTGCCAGCAGCTTAGGGGGACTCCTAGGAGGAGATACGCAGTATTTT
>TRBV2|TRBJ2-7|.|.
CASSESDGPYEQYF
TGTGCCAGCAGCGAATCGGACGGACCCTACGAGCAGTACTTC
>TRBV30|TRBJ2-7|.|.
CAWSVVSAGYPYEQYF
TGTGCCTGGAGTGTTGTTTCCGCGGGATACCCCTACGAGCAGTACTTC
>TRBV19|TRBJ2-7|.|.
CASRADREAHEQYF
TGTGCCAGTAGAGCCGACAGGGAGGCCCACGAGCAGTACTTC
>TRBV7-8|TRBJ2-3|.|TRBD2
CASSPGGAADTQYF
TGTGCCAGCAGCCCCGGGGGGGCCGCAGATACGCAGTATTTT
>TRBV9|TRBJ1-1|few|.
CASSVGGRGTEAFF
TGTGCCAGCAGCGTTGGAGGCCGAGGGACTGAAGCTTTCTTT
>TRBV5-6|TRBJ1-3|.|.
CASSLGDLGNTIYF
TGTGCCAGCAGCTTAGGAGATTTGGGGAACACCATATATTTT
>TRBV5-5|TRBJ1-2|once|.
CATYGSEEGYTF
TGTGCCACCTATGGGTCTGAAGAAGGCTACACCTTC
>TRBV28|TRBJ2-7|few|TRBD2
CASSLVAGSYEQYF
TGTGCCAGCAGTTTGGTAGCGGGAAGCTACGAGCAGTACTTC
>TRBV6-5|TRBJ2-1|.|.
CASSYVLAAYNEQFF
TGTGCCAGCAGTTACGTCTTGGCAGCTTACAATGAGCAGTTCTTC
>TRBV4-3|TRBJ2-1|.|TRBD2
CASSQEGAGGPYNEQFF
TGCGCCAGCAGCCAAGAAGGAGCGGGAGGCCCCTACAATGAGCAGTTCTTC
>TRBV19|TRBJ2-1|.|.
CASSIGRGDFYNEQFF
TGTGCCAGTAGTATCGGAAGAGGGGATTTCTACAATGAGCAGTTCTTC
>TRBV5-5|TRBJ2-3|.|.
CASSLGEGTDTQYF
TGTGCCAGCAGCTTGGGGGAGGGCACAGATACGCAGTATTTT
>TRBV6-6|TRBJ2-7|.|TRBD1
CASRPGQSYEQYF
TGTGCCAGCAGACCGGGACAGAGCTACGAGCAGTACTTC
>TRBV6-5|TRBJ2-1|.|.
CASSYSAGAGEQFF
TGTGCCAGCAGTTACTCGGCAGGGGCGGGTGAGCAGTTCTTC
>TRBV28|TRBJ2-1|.|.
CASSFGDGDEQFF
TGTGCCAGCAGTTTCGGGGACGGTGATGAGCAGTTCTTC
>TRBV27|TRBJ2-2|.|TRBD1
CASSLFPDRGYTGELFF
TGTGCCAGCAGTTTATTTCCCGACAGGGGGTACACCGGGGAGCTGTTTTTT
>TRBV19|TRBJ1-6|.|TRBD1
CASSIWTGDNSPLHF
TGTGCCAGTAGTATTTGGACAGGGGATAATTCACCCCTCCACTTT
>TRBV6-5|TRBJ2-2|.|.
CASSYTQPPGELFF
TGTGCCAGCAGTTACACCCAGCCCCCCGGGGAGCTGTTTTTT
>TRBV4-1|TRBJ2-1|.|.
CASSQTHNEQFF
TGCGCCAGCAGCCAAACCCACAATGAGCAGTTCTTC
>TRBV4-3|TRBJ2-7|once|TRBD2
CASSQDWTRGYEQYF
TGCGCCAGCAGCCAAGATTGGACTAGAGGTTACGAGCAGTACTTC
>TRBV13|TRBJ2-7|few|.
CASSLGVGTATYEQYF
TGTGCCAGCAGCTTAGGAGTCGGCACAGCTACCTACGAGCAGTACTTC
>TRBV27|TRBJ2-1|.|.
CASIGGPVDEQFF
TGTGCCAGCATTGGGGGGCCTGTCGATGAGCAGTTCTTC
>TRBV6-6|TRBJ1-2|.|.
CASMRTAYYGYTF
TGTGCCAGCATGAGGACAGCCTACTATGGCTACACCTTC
>TRBV6-1|TRBJ2-5|.|TRBD2
CASSGLAGVRETQYF
TGTGCCAGCAGTGGATTAGCGGGGGTCAGGGAGACCCAGTACTTC
>TRBV6-6|TRBJ2-7|.|TRBD2
CASLGGAYEQYF
TGTGCCAGCCTGGGGGGGGCCTACGAGCAGTACTTC
>TRBV5-6|TRBJ2-1|.|.
CASNLPTIDEQFF
TGTGCCAGCAACCTTCCGACCATCGATGAGCAGTTCTTC
>TRBV7-6|TRBJ2-7|once|.
CASSLVSLGHRSYEQYF
TGTGCCAGCAGCTTAGTTAGTTTGGGGCACCGGTCCTACGAGCAGTACTTC
>TRBV30|TRBJ2-1|.|TRBD1
CAWSDGTGAYNEQFF
TGTGCCTGGAGTGACGGGACAGGGGCCTACAATGAGCAGTTCTTC
>TRBV28|TRBJ2-1|.|.
CASSPTGRASYNEQFF
TGTGCCAGCAGTCCTACTGGCAGGGCTTCCTACAATGAGCAGTTCTTC
>TRBV30|TRBJ2-7|.|.
CAWSAGYSYEQYF
TGTGCCTGGAGTGCTGGATATTCCTACGAGCAGTACTTC
>TRBV28|TRBJ2-5|.|TRBD1
CASSFDDRGIETQYF
TGTGCCAGCAGTTTCGATGACAGGGGCATCGAGACCCAGTACTTC
>TRBV7-2|TRBJ1-6|.|.
CASSTDRFFSPLHF
TGTGCCAGCAGCACAGACAGGTTTTTCTCACCCCTCCACTTT
>TRBV5-8|TRBJ2-7|.|.
CASRSNWQQGQAYEQYF
TGTGCCAGCAGGTCGAACTGGCAGCAGGGGCAAGCCTACGAGCAGTACTTC
>TRBV15|TRBJ2-3|once|.
CATSREYGASTDTQYF
TGTGCCACCAGCAGAGAATATGGGGCGAGCACAGATACGCAGTATTTT
>TRBV28|TRBJ2-3|.|.
CASSTADTQYF
TGTGCCAGCAGTACAGCAGATACGCAGTATTTT
>TRBV4-1|TRBJ1-2|.|TRBD1
CASSRNWDRGPLGYGYTF
TGCGCCAGCAGCCGGAATTGGGACAGGGGGCCGCTAGGCTATGGCTACACCTTC
>TRBV6-6|TRBJ1-1|.|.
CASSYKGLNTEAFF
TGTGCCAGCAGTTACAAGGGGTTGAACACTGAAGCTTTCTTT
>TRBV7-9|TRBJ2-3|.|.
CASSFPRDISTDTQYF
TGTGCCAGCAGCTTCCCACGGGACATTAGCACAGATACGCAGTATTTT
>TRBV5-1|TRBJ2-1|.|TRBD1
CASSTGTGRNEQFF
TGCGCCAGCAGCACGGGGACAGGGAGGAATGAGCAGTTCTTC
>TRBV5-4|TRBJ2-7|.|.
CASSDRDEQYF
TGTGCCAGCAGCGATCGAGACGAGCAGTACTTC
>TRBV15|TRBJ2-1|.|TRBD2
CATSPGTLAGGNNEQFF
TGTGCCACCAGCCCAGGGACCCTAGCGGGGGGGAACAATGAGCAGTTCTTC
>TRBV28|TRBJ1-3|.|.
CASSLPYSLRGSSGNTIYF
TGTGCCAGCAGCTTACCCTACTCCCTCAGGGGAAGCTCTGGAAACACCATATATTTT
>TRBV29-1|TRBJ2-3|.|TRBD2
CSVEGPGLAGDPTDTQYF
TGCAGCGTTGAAGGCCCCGGACTAGCGGGAGACCCCACAGATACGCAGTATTTT